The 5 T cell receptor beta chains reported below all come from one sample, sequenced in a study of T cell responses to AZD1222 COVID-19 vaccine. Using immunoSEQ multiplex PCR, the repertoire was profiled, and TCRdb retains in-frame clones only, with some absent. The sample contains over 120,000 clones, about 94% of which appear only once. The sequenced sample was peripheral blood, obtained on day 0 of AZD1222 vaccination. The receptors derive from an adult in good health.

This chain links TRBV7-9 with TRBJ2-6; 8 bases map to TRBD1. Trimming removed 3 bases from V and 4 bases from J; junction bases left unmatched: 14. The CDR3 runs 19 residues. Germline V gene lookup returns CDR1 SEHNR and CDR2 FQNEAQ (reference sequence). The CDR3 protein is CASSLDRAFEPSGANVLTF. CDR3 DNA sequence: TGTGCCAGCAGCTTGGACAGGGCCTTTGAACCGTCAGGGGCCAACGTCCTGACTTTC.

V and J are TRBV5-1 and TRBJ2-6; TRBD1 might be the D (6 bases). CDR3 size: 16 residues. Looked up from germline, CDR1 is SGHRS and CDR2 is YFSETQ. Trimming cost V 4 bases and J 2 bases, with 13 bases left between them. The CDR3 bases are TGCGCCAGCAGCCTACTGACAGGAGCTGGGGCCAACGTCCTGACTTTC. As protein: CASSLLTGAGANVLTF.

CDR3 sequence: CASSLGSSGRGDEQFF. The CDR3 nucleotides read TGTGCCAGCAGCTTAGGGTCTAGCGGGAGAGGCGATGAGCAGTTCTTC. The chain carries TRBV7-9 and TRBJ2-1; 10 bases align to TRBD2. CDR3 length: 16 amino acids. V was clipped by 1 base and J by 8 bases; unmatched bases: 8. Germline V lookup: CDR1 SEHNR, CDR2 FQNEAQ (reference sequence).

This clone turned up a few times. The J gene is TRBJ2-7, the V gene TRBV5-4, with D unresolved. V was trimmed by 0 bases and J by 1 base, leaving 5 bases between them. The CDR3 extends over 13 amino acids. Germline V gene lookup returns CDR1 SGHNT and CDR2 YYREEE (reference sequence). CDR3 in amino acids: CASSLVGSYEQYF. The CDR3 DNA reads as TGTGCCAGCAGCTTGGTAGGGTCCTACGAGCAGTACTTC.

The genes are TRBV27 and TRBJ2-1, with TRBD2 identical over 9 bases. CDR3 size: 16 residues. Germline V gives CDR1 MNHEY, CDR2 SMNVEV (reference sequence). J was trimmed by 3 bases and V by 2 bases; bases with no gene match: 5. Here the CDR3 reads CASSLQETSGYNEQFF. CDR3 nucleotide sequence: TGTGCCAGCAGTTTACAGGAGACTAGCGGCTACAATGAGCAGTTCTTC.